A single T cell receptor (beta chain) is shown here with its context. CD45RO-negative cells were positively selected for CCR7, leaving out terminally differentiated effector memory CD45RA+ cells. This entry belongs to a study of shared clonotypes between healthy human individuals. Assay used: immunoSEQ multiplex PCR; TCRdb lists only in-frame clones, some missing. The data hold hundreds of thousands of clones, with about 95% observed a single time. This sequence originates from a woman younger than 45 in good health. The sequencing input was naive CD8+ T cells sorted from blood.

CDR3 sequence reads: CASSPREETGSYEQYF. In DNA form, the CDR3 reads TGCGCCAGCAGCCCCCGGGAAGAGACAGGCTCCTACGAGCAGTACTTC. The chain is built from TRBV4-1 and TRBJ2-5; D is possibly TRBD1 (6 bases). The J call may be faulty, since TRBJ2-7 better matches the DNA end. The CDR3 is 16 amino acids. Germline CDR1 reads MGHRA; CDR2 reads YSYEKL.